The rows below give T cell receptor beta chains drawn from one sample of a study of T cells after yellow fever vaccination. TCRdb processed the 5' RACE reads anew with MiXCR; each CDR3 protein has one entry. The table includes some 320,000 distinct CDR3 sequences, roughly 8.7% detected once. Sequenced material: PBMCs, taken on the day of the first yellow fever vaccination. The receptors were gathered from a man aged 18 to 35 who received the YFV17D yellow fever vaccine. The CDR3 runs from the conserved cysteine through the conserved F or W. D genes are given only for firm matches. Clone size is stated in some rows and not others, as once, few, many or a class when expanded.

NA	TRBV5-5	many	TRBJ1-1	TGTGCCAGCAGCTCAATTATCATGAACACTGAAGCTTTCTTT	CASSSIIMNTEAFF
TRBD2	TRBV5-1	few	TRBJ2-2	TGCGCCAGCAGCTTAGGACTAGCGGGGTTTGCGAACACCGGGGAGCTGTTTTTT	CASSLGLAGFANTGELFF
TRBD2	TRBV2	few	TRBJ2-1	TGTGCCACTCCTACTGGGAGGGAGACCTACAATGAGCAGTTCTTC	CATPTGRETYNEQFF
NA	TRBV9	few	TRBJ2-3	TGTGCCAGCAACCGAGGTAGCGCAGATACGCAGTATTTT	CASNRGSADTQYF
NA	TRBV7-9	NA	TRBJ2-1	TGTGCCAGCAGCTTAATGAAGGGTGAGCAGTTCTTC	CASSLMKGEQFF
NA	TRBV11-2	NA	TRBJ2-1	TGTGCCAGCAGCTTAGCCGCAGGCCCCAATGAGCAGTTCTTC	CASSLAAGPNEQFF
TRBD1	TRBV5-6	NA	TRBJ1-6	TGTGCCAGCACCTTGCAGGGGGGGACCCACGGCTCCTATAATTCACCCCTCCACTTT	CASTLQGGTHGSYNSPLHF
NA	TRBV30	NA	TRBJ1-1	TGTGCCTGGAGTGTACGGACCCCCGAAGCTTTCTTT	CAWSVRTPEAFF
NA	TRBV6-5	NA	TRBJ1-3	TGTGCCACCCGGGGGGGTTCTGGAAACACCATATATTTT	CATRGGSGNTIYF
NA	TRBV5-1	NA	TRBJ1-3	TGCGCCAGCAGCTTGGACCACGCACCTGGAAACACCATATATTTT	CASSLDHAPGNTIYF
TRBD2	TRBV9	NA	TRBJ2-3	TGTGCCAGCAGCGTAGGGCTAGCGGTGCCTAGCACAGATACGCAGTATTTT	CASSVGLAVPSTDTQYF
NA	TRBV18	few	TRBJ2-5	TGTGCCAGCACACGCGGGGTTCTGCAGACCCAGTACTTC	CASTRGVLQTQYF
NA	TRBV5-6	few	TRBJ2-3	TGTGCCAGCAGCTTGGTTGGGGGCCACACAGATACGCAGTATTTT	CASSLVGGHTDTQYF
TRBD1	TRBV20-1	few	TRBJ2-6	TGCAGTGCTAAAAAGGGACAGGGGGCTTCTGGGGCCAACGTCCTGACTTTC	CSAKKGQGASGANVLTF
TRBD1	TRBV6-1	NA	TRBJ2-2	TGTGCCAGCAGAGTCCGGGACAGCCCTAACACCGGGGAGCTGTTTTTT	CASRVRDSPNTGELFF
TRBD1	TRBV7-9	NA	TRBJ1-1	TGTGCCAGCAGCTTCTTAGGGACAGGGGGCACTGAAGCTTTCTTT	CASSFLGTGGTEAFF
NA	TRBV7-2	NA	TRBJ2-7	TGTGCCACCCAAGCCGGGCAGCTGTCCTACGAGCAGTACTTC	CATQAGQLSYEQYF
NA	TRBV12-5	few	TRBJ1-2	TGTGCTAGTGGTCCCCAAATAACAACTTCTAACTATGGCTACACCTTC	CASGPQITTSNYGYTF
NA	TRBV6-2/TRBV6-3	NA	TRBJ1-6	TGTGCCAGCAGTTACTCCGAGGGTTCACCCCTCCACTTT	CASSYSEGSPLHF
NA	TRBV6-1	NA	TRBJ1-1	TGTGCCAGTCGAATCGCTGAAGCTTTCTTT	CASRIAEAFF
NA	TRBV5-1	few	TRBJ2-5	TGCGCCAGCAGAACGGGGTTCAGGGCGGAGACCCAGTACTTC	CASRTGFRAETQYF
TRBD2	TRBV7-8	NA	TRBJ2-1	TGTGCCAGCAGCTTAGCTAGCGGGGGGGCATGGGAGCAGTTCTTC	CASSLASGGAWEQFF
NA	TRBV21-1	few	TRBJ1-2	TGTGCCAGCAGCAAAGCGCCCTACAGGGACTATGGCTACACCTTC	CASSKAPYRDYGYTF
NA	TRBV7-8	NA	TRBJ2-2	TGTGCCAGCTTGAATCGGGGGGCGAGCACCGGGGAGCTGTTTTTT	CASLNRGASTGELFF
NA	TRBV6-5	few	TRBJ1-1	TGTGCCAGCAGTTACGACCTGAACACTGAAGCTTTCTTT	CASSYDLNTEAFF
NA	TRBV5-5	NA	TRBJ2-5	TGTGCCAGCAGCTTCAGGACCCGCTTCGAGACCCAGTACTTC	CASSFRTRFETQYF
NA	TRBV12-3/TRBV12-4	many	TRBJ2-3	TGTGCCAGCAGTTTCTGGGGCGGGGCTGCAGATACGCAGTATTTT	CASSFWGGAADTQYF
NA	TRBV29-1	few	TRBJ2-7	TGCAGCGTTGGGGGCTACGGGGAGCAGTACTTC	CSVGGYGEQYF
NA	TRBV19	NA	TRBJ2-6	TGTGCCAGCGAAAACAGGGAGGCTGGGGCCAACGTCCTGACTTTC	CASENREAGANVLTF
NA	TRBV7-9	NA	TRBJ2-1	TGTGCCAGCAGCTTAATCGCACTGAAATACAATGAGCAGTTCTTC	CASSLIALKYNEQFF
NA	TRBV27	NA	TRBJ1-2	TGTGCCAGCAGTGAGGAGAAGGGGCGAAACTATGGCTACACCTTC	CASSEEKGRNYGYTF
NA	TRBV7-9	few	TRBJ1-6	TGTGCCAGCAGCTTCTCTGGGGTTAATTCACCCCTCCACTTT	CASSFSGVNSPLHF
TRBD1	TRBV11-2	NA	TRBJ2-7	TGTGCCAGCAGCACCCTCTGGCAGGGGGCCATCCCTCAGCAGTACTTC	CASSTLWQGAIPQQYF
NA	TRBV7-8	NA	TRBJ2-3	TGTGCCAGCAGCCCGCAGGGTACGCAGTATTTT	CASSPQGTQYF
NA	TRBV5-1	many	TRBJ1-1	TGCGCCAGCAGCGTGGGAGGGGACTCGAACACTGAAGCTTTCTTT	CASSVGGDSNTEAFF
NA	TRBV5-6	many	TRBJ2-3	TGTGCCAGCAGGCTTTGGGTCGGGGAGATAGATACGCAGTATTTT	CASRLWVGEIDTQYF
TRBD1	TRBV4-1	few	TRBJ2-3	TGCGCCAGCAGCCAAAGGCCCCAGGGGGCGAGGCCAGATACGCAGTATTTT	CASSQRPQGARPDTQYF
NA	TRBV7-8	many	TRBJ1-1	TGTGCCAGCAGCCATACAGGGGAAGCTTTCTTT	CASSHTGEAFF
TRBD1	TRBV6-2/TRBV6-3	many	TRBJ2-3	TGTGCCAGCAGTAGCCGGACAGGGGGTTCAGATACGCAGTATTTT	CASSSRTGGSDTQYF
NA	TRBV7-6	NA	TRBJ1-5	TGTGCCAGCAGCCCCCAAAGGTCGGATAGCAATCAGCCCCAGCATTTT	CASSPQRSDSNQPQHF
NA	TRBV5-4	many	TRBJ2-1	TGTGCCAGCAGCCGGGCCTCGGTAGGTGGCGATGAGCAGTTCTTC	CASSRASVGGDEQFF
TRBD2	TRBV29-1	NA	TRBJ2-3	TGCAGCGTTGTCCTAGCGGGAGGCACAGATACGCAGTATTTT	CSVVLAGGTDTQYF
NA	TRBV7-3	few	TRBJ2-3	TGTGCCAGCAGCTTAAATCCTAGCGGCACAGATACGCAGTATTTT	CASSLNPSGTDTQYF
TRBD2	TRBV15	NA	TRBJ2-1	TGTGCCACCAGCAGAGTTTATGGGACTAGTATATACAATGAGCAGTTCTTC	CATSRVYGTSIYNEQFF
TRBD2	TRBV24-1	once	TRBJ2-3	TGTGCCACCAGTTCGACTAGCGGATACACAGATACGCAGTATTTT	CATSSTSGYTDTQYF
NA	TRBV18	few	TRBJ1-1	TGTGCCAGCTCACCACCCACCAGGGATGTAAGCACTGAAGCTTTCTTT	CASSPPTRDVSTEAFF